The T cell receptor (beta chain) under discussion was sequenced for a study of identical twins. Broader study findings: Model-predicted out-of-frame TCR alpha sharing fell below observed values in monozygotic twins. Surplus twin overlap in beta out-of-frame sequences was less pronounced. For cord blood, abundant beta clonotypes had fewer insertions, unlike memory repertoires, which showed none.

Comments on this clonotype: Its antigen is currently unknown.

TCRdb re-analysed the 5' RACE reads in MiXCR, keeping a single row per CDR3 protein. Found here are around 300,000 distinct CDR3 sequences, about 8.9% of them singletons; the top ten hold 2.1%. V lost 7 bases and J 1 base, leaving 14 bases between the germline ends. The length of the CDR3 is 14 residues. Germline loops: CDR1 SGHRS, CDR2 YFSETQ. The data also belong to a second study, concerning yellow fever vaccine responses in identical twins.

The receptor comes from a woman younger than 30 in good health. Sequenced: memory (CD45RO+) T cells sorted from blood. V usage is TRBV5-1 and J usage is TRBJ1-1; D may be TRBD1 (5 bases). CDR3 sequence (DNA): TGCGCCAGCGGGTTTGGACATCAGAACACTGAAGCTTTCTTT. Protein product: CASGFGHQNTEAFF.